This TCR beta chain derives from a study of cytomegalovirus exposure and HLA in healthy donors. Study observations and caveats: The classifier was said to identify cytomegalovirus status with high specificity and sensitivity.

This clone was counted a single time. Antigen unknown. The PCR ran on 60 Vbeta and 13 Jbeta primers. Here immunoSEQ multiplex PCR was the method, and the copy in TCRdb shows in-frame clones only, minus some. The table shows 90,000 to 150,000 clones, with about 60% occurring only once. Trimming left V 0 bases short and J 0 bases short, with 6 bases between. The CDR3 spans 16 residues. Germline V gene sequence: CDR1 SGHTA, CDR2 FQGNSA. The TCR originated in a man aged 35 to 55 in good health and CMV-seropositive. The material sequenced was PBMCs. This chain joins TRBV7-2 and TRBJ1-6; no clear D gene. The CDR3: CASSLARYSYNSPLHF. CDR3 bases: TGTGCCAGCAGCTTAGCCCGTTACTCCTATAATTCACCCCTCCACTTT.